The present entry profiles one T cell receptor beta chain with its context. Clones were read by immunoSEQ multiplex PCR, and TCRdb kept only the in-frame ones, dropping some. The sample consists of approximately 720,000 clones, about 92% of them appearing once. This CDR3 contains 13 residues. V shed 7 bases and J shed 1 base, with 11 bases lying between them. Germline values: CDR1 SGDLS, CDR2 YYNGEE. This entry is derived from a study of shared clonotypes between healthy human individuals. Cells designated naive CD8 were CD45RO-negative and were positively selected for CCR7, with terminally differentiated effector memory CD45RA+ cells excluded. Donors, healthy HIV-negative adults, lacked recent acute infections or vaccinations.

The TCR was taken from a man aged 25-45 years in good health. The genes are TRBV9 and TRBJ1-1, with a possible D match to TRBD1 (6 bases). The material sequenced was naive CD8+ T cells sorted from blood. The CDR3 DNA reads as TGTGCCAGCGGAGGGGGGAGGAACACTGAAGCTTTCTTT. This codes for CASGGGRNTEAFF.